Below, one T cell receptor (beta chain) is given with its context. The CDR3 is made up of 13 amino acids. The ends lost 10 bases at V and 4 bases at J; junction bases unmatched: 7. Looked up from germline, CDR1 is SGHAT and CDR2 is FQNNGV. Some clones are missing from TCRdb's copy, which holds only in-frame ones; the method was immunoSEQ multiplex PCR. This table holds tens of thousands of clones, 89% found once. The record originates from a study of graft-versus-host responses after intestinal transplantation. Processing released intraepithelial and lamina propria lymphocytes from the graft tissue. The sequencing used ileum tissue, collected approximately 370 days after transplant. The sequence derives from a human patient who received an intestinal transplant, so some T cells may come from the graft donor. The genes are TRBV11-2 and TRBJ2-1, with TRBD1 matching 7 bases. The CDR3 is CAILRTGYNEQFF. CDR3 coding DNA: TGTGCCATTCTTCGGACAGGTTACAATGAGCAGTTCTTC.